What follows are 8 T cell receptor beta chains derived from one specimen sequenced in a study of cytomegalovirus exposure and HLA in healthy donors. Use of 60 Vbeta and 13 Jbeta primers characterized the PCR. Libraries were prepared by immunoSEQ multiplex PCR; TCRdb keeps only in-frame clonotypes and omits some of them. The sample records hundreds of thousands of clones, roughly 84% being singletons. Specimen: PBMCs. These receptors came from a girl aged 5-17 years in good health and CMV-seronegative.

The gene calls are TRBV28 and TRBJ1-1; the D gene is possibly TRBD1 (6 bases). CDR1 MDHEN and CDR2 SYDVKM come from the germline V gene. V lost 4 bases to trimming and J lost 0 bases, with 12 bases between them. The CDR3 is made up of 15 amino acids. CDR3 nucleotide sequence: TGTGCCAGCAGTTCGAGCGACAGGTTGAACACTGAAGCTTTCTTT. Translating it yields CASSSSDRLNTEAFF.

The rearrangement uses TRBV28 and TRBJ2-1, with D perhaps matching TRBD1 (5 bases). The CDR3 loop spans 15 amino acids. Germline CDR1 is MDHEN and CDR2 is SYDVKM. Trimming cost V 4 bases and J 5 bases, with 15 bases left between them. The CDR3 DNA reads as TGTGCCAGCAGTTCAGGACAAAAGGCCCACAATGAGCAGTTCTTC. Protein sequence: CASSSGQKAHNEQFF.

V and J are TRBV18 and TRBJ2-7; 9 bases are shared with TRBD2. With 4 bases clipped from V and 6 bases from J, the junction kept 7 bases outside the gene matches. Germline V lookup: CDR1 KGHSH, CDR2 LQKENI. The CDR3 is made up of 14 amino acids. Here the CDR3 DNA reads TGTGCCAGCTCACTGCGGGAGGGCCGGGGCGAGCAGTACTTC. It yields the protein CASSLREGRGEQYF.

In the case of this clone: This CDR3 fails to terminate in the conserved phenylalanine or tryptophan, so it likely reflects a read error. This chain joins TRBV5-1 and TRBJ1-2; 8 nucleotides match TRBD1. The CDR3 contains 12 residues. The J segment lost 8 bases and the V segment lost 3 bases, leaving 3 bases of the junction unmatched. Germline V gene data show CDR1 as SGHRS and CDR2 as YFSETQ. The CDR3 loop reads CASSSQGVGYTI. CDR3 sequence (DNA): TGCGCCAGCAGCTCACAGGGGGTGGGCTACACCATC.

This clone came up a few times. The rearrangement joins TRBV4-1 to TRBJ2-7, with TRBD2 as a possible D gene (6 bases). Trimming cost V 3 bases and J 5 bases, with 20 bases left between them. The CDR3 is 16 amino acids. In germline, CDR1 is MGHRA, CDR2 YSYEKL. The CDR3 bases are TGCGCCAGCAGCCACGGCGCGGGACTCGGGCTGAACGAGCAGTACTTC. As protein: CASSHGAGLGLNEQYF.

This rearrangement joins TRBV5-1 to TRBJ2-3; the match to TRBD1 covers 12 bases. The CDR3 contains 15 residues. Trimming cost V 4 bases and J 6 bases; bases outside gene matches: 6. Germline CDR1 and CDR2: SGHRS and YFSETQ. The CDR3 region has the DNA TGCGCCAGCAGCCCGGGGACAGGGGGCGGCGATACGCAGTATTTT. Protein: CASSPGTGGGDTQYF.

This rearrangement joins TRBV2 to TRBJ2-7; D is perhaps TRBD1 (5 bases). CDR3 length: 13 residues. V was shortened by 8 bases and J by 0 bases, with 11 bases between the two germline ends. CDR1 is SNHLY, CDR2 FYNNEI, per germline. In DNA, the CDR3 is TGTGCCAGCGCCCCACAGGTCTCCTACGAGCAGTACTTC. It encodes CASAPQVSYEQYF.

The chain links TRBV5-4 to TRBJ1-1; D perhaps matches TRBD1 (5 bases). Germline CDR1 and CDR2: SGHNT and YYREEE (reference sequence). V was trimmed by 0 bases and J by 6 bases, leaving 9 bases between them. The CDR3 consists of 13 residues. The CDR3 loop reads CASSLEARAEAFF. The CDR3 bases are TGTGCCAGCAGCTTGGAGGCCAGGGCTGAAGCTTTCTTT.